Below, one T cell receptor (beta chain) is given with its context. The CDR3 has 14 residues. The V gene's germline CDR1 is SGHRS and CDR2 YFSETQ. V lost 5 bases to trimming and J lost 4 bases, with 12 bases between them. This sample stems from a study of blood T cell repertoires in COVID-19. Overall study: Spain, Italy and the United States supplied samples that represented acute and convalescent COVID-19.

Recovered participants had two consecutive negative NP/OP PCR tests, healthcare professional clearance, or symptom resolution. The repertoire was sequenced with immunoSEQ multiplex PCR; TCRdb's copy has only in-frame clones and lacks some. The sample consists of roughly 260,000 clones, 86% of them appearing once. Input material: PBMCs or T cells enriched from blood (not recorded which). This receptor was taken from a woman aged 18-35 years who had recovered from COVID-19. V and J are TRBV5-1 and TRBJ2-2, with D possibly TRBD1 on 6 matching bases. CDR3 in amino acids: CASRPGAATGELFF. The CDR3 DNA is TGCGCCAGCAGACCAGGGGCGGCCACCGGGGAGCTGTTTTTT. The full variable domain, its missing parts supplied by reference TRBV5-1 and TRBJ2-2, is KAGVTQTPRYLIKTRGQQVTLSCSPISGHRSVSWYQQTPGQGLQFLFEYFSETQRNKGNFPGRFSGRQFSNSRSEMNVSTLELGDSALYLCASRPGAATGELFFGEGSRLTVL.